One T cell receptor beta chain is described in this entry. This CDR3 is built from 14 residues. V was cut by 2 bases and J by 4 bases, with 11 bases left in between. Germline V gene sequence: CDR1 MDHEN, CDR2 SYDVKM. This entry comes from a study of shared clonotypes between healthy human individuals. The overall study: The cohort comprised a couple of women and a few men. Their ages spanned 18 to 49 years.

The authors ran the assay at deep level. In replicate PCRs of unsorted PBMC, about 0.3 ug DNA, about 30,000 T cell genomes, was used. Clones were read by immunoSEQ multiplex PCR, and TCRdb kept only the in-frame ones, dropping some. Among about 510,000 clones, 75% to 80% were seen once, and the ten largest hold approximately 12%. Donors comprised only Caucasian adults living in Nashville, Tennessee. Sequencing used PBMCs. V is TRBV28 and J is TRBJ1-2, with D perhaps TRBD1 (5 bases). This clonotype was obtained from a woman aged 40 to 49 in good health. Some clones in this sample may be carry-over from other donors' samples. The CDR3 DNA reads TGTGCCAGCAGTTTACTCTCAGACAGCTATGGCTACACCTTC. Protein: CASSLLSDSYGYTF.